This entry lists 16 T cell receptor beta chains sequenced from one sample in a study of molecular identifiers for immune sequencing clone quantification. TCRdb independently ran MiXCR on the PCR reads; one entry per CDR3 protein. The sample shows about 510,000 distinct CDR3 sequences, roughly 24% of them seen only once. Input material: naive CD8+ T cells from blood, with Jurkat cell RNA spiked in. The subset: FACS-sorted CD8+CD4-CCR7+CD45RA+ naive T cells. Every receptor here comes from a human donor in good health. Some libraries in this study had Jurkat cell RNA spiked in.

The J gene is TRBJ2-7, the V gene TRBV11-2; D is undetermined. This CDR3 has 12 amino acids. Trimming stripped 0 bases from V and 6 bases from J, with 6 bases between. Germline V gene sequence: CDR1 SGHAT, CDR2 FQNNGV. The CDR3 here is CASSLDELEQYF. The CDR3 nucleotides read TGTGCCAGCAGCTTAGACGAACTCGAGCAGTACTTC.

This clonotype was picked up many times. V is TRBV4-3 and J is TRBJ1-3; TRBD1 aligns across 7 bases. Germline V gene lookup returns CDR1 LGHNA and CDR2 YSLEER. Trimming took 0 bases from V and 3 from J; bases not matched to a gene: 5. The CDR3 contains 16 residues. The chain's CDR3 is CASSQDSGGYGNTIYF. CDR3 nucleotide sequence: TGCGCCAGCAGCCAAGATTCAGGGGGATATGGAAACACCATATATTTT.

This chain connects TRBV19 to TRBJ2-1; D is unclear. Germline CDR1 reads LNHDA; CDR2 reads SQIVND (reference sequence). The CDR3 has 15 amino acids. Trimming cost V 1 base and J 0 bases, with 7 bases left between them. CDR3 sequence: CASSIVPSSYNEQFF. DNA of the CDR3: TGTGCCAGTAGTATAGTACCCAGCTCCTACAATGAGCAGTTCTTC.

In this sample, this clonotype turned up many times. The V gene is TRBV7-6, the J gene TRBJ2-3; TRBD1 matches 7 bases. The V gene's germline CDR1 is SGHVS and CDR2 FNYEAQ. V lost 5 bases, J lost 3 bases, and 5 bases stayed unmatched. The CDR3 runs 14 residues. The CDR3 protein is CASSPDRETDTQYF. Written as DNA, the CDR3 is TGTGCCAGCAGCCCCGACAGGGAGACAGATACGCAGTATTTT.

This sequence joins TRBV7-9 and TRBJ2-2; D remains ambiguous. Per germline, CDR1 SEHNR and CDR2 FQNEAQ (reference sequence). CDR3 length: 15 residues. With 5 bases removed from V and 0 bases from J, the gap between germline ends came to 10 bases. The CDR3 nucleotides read TGTGCCAGCAGCCCCGGACCAGCGAACACCGGGGAGCTGTTTTTT. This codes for CASSPGPANTGELFF.

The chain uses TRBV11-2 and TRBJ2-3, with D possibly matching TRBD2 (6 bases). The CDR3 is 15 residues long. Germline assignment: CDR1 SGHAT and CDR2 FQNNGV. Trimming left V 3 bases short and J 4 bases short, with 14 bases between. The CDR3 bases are TGTGCCAGCAGCTTTACGGGGGAACGTGCAGATACGCAGTATTTT. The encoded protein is CASSFTGERADTQYF.

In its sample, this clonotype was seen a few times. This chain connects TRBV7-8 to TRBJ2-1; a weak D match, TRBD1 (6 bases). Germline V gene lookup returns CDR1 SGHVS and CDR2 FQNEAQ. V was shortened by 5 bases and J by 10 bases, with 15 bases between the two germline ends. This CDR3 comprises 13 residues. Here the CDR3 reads CASSPRGGIEQFF. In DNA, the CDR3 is TGTGCCAGCAGCCCAAGAGGGGGAATAGAGCAGTTCTTC.

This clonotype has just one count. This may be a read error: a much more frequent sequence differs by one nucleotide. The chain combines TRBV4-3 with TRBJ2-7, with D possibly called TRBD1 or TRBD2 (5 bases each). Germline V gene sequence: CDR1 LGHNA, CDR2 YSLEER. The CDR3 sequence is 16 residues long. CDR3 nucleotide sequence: TGCGCCAACAGCCAAGATAAGCGAGGGACCGCCTACGAGCAGTACTTC. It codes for CANSQDKRGTAYEQYF.

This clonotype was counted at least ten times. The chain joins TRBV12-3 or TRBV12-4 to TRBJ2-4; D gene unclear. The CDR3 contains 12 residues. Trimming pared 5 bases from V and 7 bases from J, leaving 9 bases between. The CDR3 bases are TGTGCCAGCAGTCCCTTGTCGAACATTCAGTACTTC. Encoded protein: CASSPLSNIQYF.

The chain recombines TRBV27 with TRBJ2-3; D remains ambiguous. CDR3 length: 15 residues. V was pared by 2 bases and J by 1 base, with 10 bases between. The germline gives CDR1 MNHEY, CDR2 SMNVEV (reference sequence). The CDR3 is CASSLRPTGTDTQYF. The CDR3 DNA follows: TGTGCCAGCAGTTTACGCCCCACGGGCACAGATACGCAGTATTTT.

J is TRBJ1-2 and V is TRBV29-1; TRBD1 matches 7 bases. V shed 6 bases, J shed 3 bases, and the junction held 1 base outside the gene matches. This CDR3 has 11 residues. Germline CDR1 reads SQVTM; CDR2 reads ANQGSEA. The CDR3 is CSVGTDYGYTF. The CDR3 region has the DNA TGCAGCGTGGGGACAGACTATGGCTACACCTTC.

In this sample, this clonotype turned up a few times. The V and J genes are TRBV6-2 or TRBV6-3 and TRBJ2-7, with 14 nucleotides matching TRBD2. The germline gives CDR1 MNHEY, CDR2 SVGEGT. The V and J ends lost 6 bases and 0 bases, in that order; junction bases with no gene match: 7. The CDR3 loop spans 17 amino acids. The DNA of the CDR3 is TGTGCCAGCAGCAGGGGACTAGCGGGGGCCCTCTCCTACGAGCAGTACTTC. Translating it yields CASSRGLAGALSYEQYF.

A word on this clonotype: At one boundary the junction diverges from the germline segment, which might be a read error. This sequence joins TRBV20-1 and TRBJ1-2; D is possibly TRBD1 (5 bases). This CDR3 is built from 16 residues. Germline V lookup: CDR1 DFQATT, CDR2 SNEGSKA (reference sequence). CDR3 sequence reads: CSAKVRSGVRRYGCTF. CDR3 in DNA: TGCAGTGCTAAGGTCCGGTCGGGGGTCCGTCGCTATGGCTGCACCTTC.

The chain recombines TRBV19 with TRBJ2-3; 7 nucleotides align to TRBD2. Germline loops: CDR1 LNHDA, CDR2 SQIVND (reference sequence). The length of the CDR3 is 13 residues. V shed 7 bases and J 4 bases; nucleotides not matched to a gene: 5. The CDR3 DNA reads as TGTGCCAGTAACGCGGGAGTGGCAGATACGCAGTATTTT. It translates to CASNAGVADTQYF.

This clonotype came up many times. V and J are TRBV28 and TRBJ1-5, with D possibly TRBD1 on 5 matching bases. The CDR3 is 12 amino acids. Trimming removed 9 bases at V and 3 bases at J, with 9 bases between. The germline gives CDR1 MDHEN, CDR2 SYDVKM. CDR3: CASGDHNQPQHF. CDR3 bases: TGTGCCAGTGGGGACCACAATCAGCCCCAGCATTTT. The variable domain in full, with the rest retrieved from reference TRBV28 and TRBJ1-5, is DVKVTQSSRYLVKRTGEKVFLECVQDMDHENMFWYRQDPGLGLRLIYFSYDVKMKEKGDIPEGYSVSREKKERFSLILESASTNQTSMYLCASGDHNQPQHFGDGTRLSIL.

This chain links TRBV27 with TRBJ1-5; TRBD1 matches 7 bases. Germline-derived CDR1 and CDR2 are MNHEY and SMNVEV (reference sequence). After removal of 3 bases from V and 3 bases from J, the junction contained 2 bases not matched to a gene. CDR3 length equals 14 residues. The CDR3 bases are TGTGCCAGCAGTTTGGACAGGCTCAATCAGCCCCAGCATTTT. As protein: CASSLDRLNQPQHF.